Here is one T cell receptor beta chain with its context. The antigen is undetermined. PCR employed 60 Vbeta and 13 Jbeta primers. Generated by immunoSEQ multiplex PCR, the TCRdb table keeps only in-frame clones and is missing some. Of about 150,000 clones listed, over 70% are singletons. Per germline, CDR1 MDHEN and CDR2 SYDVKM. The CDR3 totals 16 residues. V trimming: 5 bases; J trimming: 5 bases; junction bases outside the gene matches: 6. These data belong to a study of cytomegalovirus exposure and HLA in healthy donors. Findings and caveats of the study: Usually a TCR sequence was rare, but some public TCRs were found in many donors. Researchers left out some V segments, among them TRBV6-2 and TRBV6-3, as indistinguishable.

This receptor was taken from a man aged 25-45 years in good health and CMV-seropositive. Sequencing input: PBMCs. The rearrangement links TRBV28 to TRBJ2-5, with 15 bases fitting TRBD2. Here the CDR3 DNA reads TGTGCCAGCAGTCCTTGGACTAGCGGGAGGGGTGAGACCCAGTACTTC. Translating gives CASSPWTSGRGETQYF.